This note documents a single T cell receptor beta chain sequence. Its specificity is unknown. Reverse transcription used about 0.45 to 1 ug RNA and random hexamers. Coverage of TCR beta CDR3 amplification by immunoSEQ multiplex PCR extended to 54 Vbeta and 13 Jbeta. TCRdb re-called the immunoSEQ multiplex PCR reads with MiXCR, one entry per CDR3 protein. The sample yields a few hundred thousand distinct CDR3 sequences, more than 85% seen once. The sample belongs to a study of CD8 T cells in Susac syndrome. Overall study findings and caveats: It was acknowledged in the study that the number of individuals who were included in its TCR sequencing and HLA analysis was relatively small.

The authors sequenced TCR beta from blood CD8+ and CD4+ T cells. CD8+ and CD4+ T cells were negatively isolated; TEMRA cells were FACS-enriched. Unmatched junction bases numbered 3, after V lost 3 bases and J lost 2 bases. CDR1 is SQVTM and CDR2 is ANQGSEA in the germline V gene. CDR3 length: 13 amino acids. J is TRBJ2-5 and V is TRBV29-1, with 7 nucleotides matching TRBD1. The clonotype comes from a human donor with multiple sclerosis. Sequenced input: CD4+ T cells from PBMCs. The CDR3 sequence is CSVDKGQQETQYF. The CDR3 nucleotides read TGCAGCGTTGATAAGGGACAGCAAGAGACCCAGTACTTC.